Below, 20 T cell receptor beta chains from the same sample are listed, as sequenced in a study of breast tumors, draining lymph nodes, adjacent tissues. TCRdb called the multiplex PCR reads again in MiXCR, with one record for every CDR3 protein. The sample includes about 180,000 distinct CDR3 sequences, roughly 30% of them seen just once. Axillary draining lymph nodes of breast cancer patients supplied the node samples. Sequencing input: axillary lymph node tissue. The receptors originated from a female donor with breast cancer. Some clones in this sample may be carry-over from other donors' samples.

This clonotype was counted ten times or more. The DNA of the CDR3 is TGTGCCAGCAGCTATGACAGGAATGAGCAGTTCTTC. It is translated as CASSYDRNEQFF. V usage is TRBV7-2 and J usage is TRBJ2-1; TRBD1 is a possible D gene (6 bases). Trimming removed 4 bases at V and 7 bases at J, with 8 bases between. Germline-derived CDR1 and CDR2 are SGHTA and FQGNSA. The CDR3 covers 12 residues.

The table lists this clonotype with many counts. The chain carries TRBV4-1 and TRBJ2-7; TRBD2 matches 10 bases. This CDR3 is built from 15 residues. V lost 4 bases and J lost 5; bases outside the gene matches: 8. In germline, CDR1 is MGHRA, CDR2 YSYEKL. In DNA form, the CDR3 reads TGCGCCAGCAGCCTAACCAATAGCGGGAGGAACGAGCAGTACTTC. It translates to CASSLTNSGRNEQYF.

This clonotype was observed at least ten times. This chain links TRBV6-1 with TRBJ2-1, with 8 bases identical to TRBD1. This CDR3 is built from 14 residues. V trimming: 6 bases; J trimming: 3 bases; junction bases outside the gene matches: 4. Germline CDR1 MNHNS, CDR2 SASEGT. CDR3 loop: CASRTGAYYNEQFF. In DNA, the CDR3 is TGTGCCAGCAGGACAGGGGCGTACTACAATGAGCAGTTCTTC.

This clonotype was seen at least ten times. V usage is TRBV29-1 and J usage is TRBJ2-6, with D maybe TRBD1 (6 bases). The CDR3 is made up of 13 amino acids. Germline V gives CDR1 SQVTM, CDR2 ANQGSEA. V lost 7 bases, J lost 2 bases, and 9 bases lay in between. CDR3 loop: CSARTAGANVLTF. The DNA for the CDR3 is TGCAGCGCTCGGACAGCTGGGGCCAACGTCCTGACTTTC.

As to this clonotype: The junction departs from the called germline gene at one end, perhaps through a read error. The chain is built from TRBV6-1 and TRBJ1-4, with D maybe TRBD1 (5 bases). The germline gives CDR1 MNHNS, CDR2 SASEGT. There are 15 residues in the CDR3. CDR3 sequence: CAGSEGAATNEKLFF. CDR3 sequence (DNA): TGTGCCGGCAGTGAAGGGGCGGCAACTAATGAAAAACTGTTTTTT.

About this clonotype itself: Without the conserved terminal phenylalanine or tryptophan, this CDR3 likely stems from a read error. This sequence joins TRBV29-1 and TRBJ2-3; 11 bases align to TRBD2. The CDR3 loop spans 16 amino acids. Unmatched junction bases numbered 14, after V lost 1 base and J lost 11 bases. The V gene's germline CDR1 is SQVTM and CDR2 ANQGSEA. The DNA of the CDR3 is TGCAGCGTTGAAGTAGCGGGGGGGCCCTCGTACAATGAGCAGTATATT. This encodes CSVEVAGGPSYNEQYI.

This clonotype was seen a handful of times. This chain uses TRBV9 with TRBJ2-6, with TRBD1 matching over 11 bases. The CDR3 loop spans 16 amino acids. CDR1 SGDLS and CDR2 YYNGEE come from the germline V gene. After removal of 3 bases from V and 2 bases from J, the junction contained 1 base not matched to a gene. The CDR3 reads CASSGGQGAGANVLTF. The CDR3 DNA reads as TGTGCCAGCAGCGGGGGACAGGGGGCTGGGGCCAACGTCCTGACTTTC.

In this sample, this clonotype turned up once. This chain uses TRBV7-9 with TRBJ2-3, with TRBD1 matching 10 bases. The V gene end was trimmed by 4 bases and the J gene end by 2 bases; junction bases not matched to a gene: 12. The CDR3 length is 18 residues. Per the germline V gene, CDR1 is SEHNR and CDR2 is FQNEAQ (reference sequence). This chain's CDR3 is CASSSTDRGLGNTDTQYF. The CDR3 DNA sequence: TGTGCCAGCAGCTCTACCGACAGGGGGCTTGGAAACACAGATACGCAGTATTTT.

With regard to this clonotype: A much bigger clone sits one base away, suggesting this may be a read error. The chain is built from TRBV5-6 and TRBJ1-2; a weak D match, TRBD1 (5 bases). Germline V gene data show CDR1 as SGHDT and CDR2 as YYEEEE. The CDR3 covers 13 residues. For the CDR3, the DNA is TGTGCCAGCAGCTTGATGGGGGACTATGGCTACGCCTTC. Its translation is CASSLMGDYGYAF.

This clonotype was found many times. The rearrangement links TRBV19 to TRBJ1-2, with 8 nucleotides matching TRBD1. This CDR3 contains 18 residues. The J segment lost 8 bases and the V segment lost 0 bases, leaving 17 bases of the junction unmatched. Germline CDR1 is LNHDA and CDR2 is SQIVND (reference sequence). DNA of the CDR3: TGTGCCAGTAGTATAGATGTTCAGGGCAGGGGGCGGATGAGGGGCTACACCTTC. This translates into CASSIDVQGRGRMRGYTF. The full variable domain, with the rest looked up from reference TRBV19 and TRBJ1-2, is DGGITQSPKYLFRKEGQNVTLSCEQNLNHDAMYWYRQDPGQGLRLIYYSQIVNDFQKGDIAEGYSVSREKKESFPLTVTSAQKNPTAFYLCASSIDVQGRGRMRGYTFGSGTRLTVV.

In its sample, this clonotype was seen many times. The V call is TRBV9, the J call TRBJ2-3; D not resolved. V shed 0 bases and J shed 0 bases, with 11 bases lying between them. Germline V gene data show CDR1 as SGDLS and CDR2 as YYNGEE. CDR3 length: 16 amino acids. The DNA for the CDR3 is TGTGCCAGCAGCGTAGGGGCAACGGAAAGCACAGATACGCAGTATTTT. This gives the protein CASSVGATESTDTQYF.

Turning to this clonotype: A much more abundant neighbour one base away suggests this may be a read error. This chain joins TRBV9 and TRBJ2-7, with 14 bases fitting TRBD2. V trimming: 3 bases; J trimming: 7 bases; junction bases outside the gene matches: 12. Germline V gene sequence: CDR1 SGDLS, CDR2 YYNGEE. This CDR3 is built from 17 residues. CDR3 loop: CASSAPGTSGSLAEQYF. DNA of the CDR3: TGTGCCAGCAGCGCCCCCGGGACTAGCGGGAGTCTAGCAGAGCAGTACTTC.

This clonotype was seen a single time. This CDR3 fails to terminate in the conserved phenylalanine or tryptophan, so it likely reflects a read error. The J gene is TRBJ1-1, the V gene TRBV5-6, with D unresolved. The CDR3 has 13 amino acids. Trimming removed 4 bases at V and 5 bases at J, with 12 bases between. Germline CDR1 SGHDT, CDR2 YYEEEE. In DNA, the CDR3 is TGTGCCAGCAGCCAAGCAAATGCAACTGAAGCTTTCCTT. Translating gives CASSQANATEAFL.

This clonotype showed up many times. The CDR3 sequence is CASSQALGYTGELFF. Here the CDR3 DNA reads TGTGCCAGCAGCCAAGCTTTGGGTTACACCGGGGAGCTGTTTTTT. The rearrangement joins TRBV4-2 to TRBJ2-2, with unresolved D. Germline loops: CDR1 LGHNA, CDR2 YNFKEQ. This CDR3 has 15 amino acids. V lost 1 base and J lost 3, with 9 bases in between.

V gene TRBV2 combines with J gene TRBJ2-2; unclear D gene. The CDR3 length is 12 residues. Germline-derived CDR1 and CDR2 are SNHLY and FYNNEI. Trimming left V 2 bases short and J 9 bases short, with 7 bases between. CDR3 sequence: CASSEPYRELFF. As DNA, the CDR3 is TGTGCCAGCAGTGAACCCTACAGGGAGCTGTTTTTT. Variable domain in full (rest from reference TRBV2 and TRBJ2-2): EPEVTQTPSHQVTQMGQEVILRCVPISNHLYFYWYRQILGQKVEFLVSFYNNEISEKSEIFDDQFSVERPDGSNFTLKIRSTKLEDSAMYFCASSEPYRELFFGEGSRLTVL.

This clonotype was picked up many times. CDR3 region: CASSTLGGSDTQYF. CDR3 nucleotide sequence: TGTGCCAGCAGTACCCTGGGAGGGTCAGATACGCAGTATTTT. The chain combines TRBV6-4 with TRBJ2-3, with TRBD2 matching over 7 bases. V shed 5 bases and J 4 bases; nucleotides not matched to a gene: 6. This CDR3 has 14 amino acids. Per germline, CDR1 MRHNA and CDR2 SNTAGT.

The chain couples TRBV2 to TRBJ2-2; the match to TRBD1 covers 11 bases. The CDR3 covers 15 residues. The germline gives CDR1 SNHLY, CDR2 FYNNEI. J was trimmed by 7 bases and V by 4 bases; bases with no gene match: 5. The CDR3 is CASSASGTGGGELFF. The CDR3 region has the DNA TGTGCCAGCAGTGCCTCCGGGACAGGGGGCGGGGAGCTGTTTTTT.

The chain recombines TRBV12-3 or TRBV12-4 with TRBJ1-1; D call uncertain. This CDR3 has 13 amino acids. The V end lost 7 bases, the J end lost 0 bases, and 9 bases lay between the germline ends. The CDR3 here is CASKAGVNTEAFF. CDR3 DNA: TGTGCCAGCAAGGCAGGAGTGAACACTGAAGCTTTCTTT.

This clonotype was seen many times. The V gene is TRBV2, the J gene TRBJ1-3; 9 bases align to TRBD1. The CDR3 consists of 15 residues. V lost 7 bases and J lost 4; bases outside the gene matches: 8. CDR1 and CDR2 (germline): SNHLY, FYNNEI. DNA for the CDR3: TGTGCCAGCACCCCCTGGACAGGGGCAGGAAACACCATATATTTT. Residues: CASTPWTGAGNTIYF.

This clonotype was picked up one time. Given a much more abundant clone one base away, this may be a read error. This chain uses TRBV9 with TRBJ2-7; D remains ambiguous. This CDR3 has 14 amino acids. Germline V gene lookup returns CDR1 SGDLS and CDR2 YYNGEE. The CDR3, as DNA: TGTGCCAGCAGCGTAGTCACCTTCACCTACGAGCAGTCCTTC. Amino acid sequence: CASSVVTFTYEQSF.